This TCR beta chain came from a study of blood T cell repertoires in COVID-19. V lost 3 bases to trimming and J lost 5 bases, with 19 bases between them. The CDR3 is 16 amino acids. Germline CDR1 reads LGHDT; CDR2 reads YNNKEL (reference sequence). Participants were aged roughly 18 to 90 years, lived in around 22 US areas, and enrolled virtually. TCRdb keeps only in-frame clones here, not all; method: immunoSEQ multiplex PCR. Of some 300,000 clones in the sample, nearly 90% are singletons; the top ten hold approximately 4%. Sequenced: PBMCs or T cells enriched from blood (not recorded which). This rearrangement joins TRBV3-1 (or the pseudogene TRBV3-2) to TRBJ2-5; a weak D match, TRBD2 (6 bases). The sequence was obtained from a woman aged 18-35 years with acute COVID-19. The CDR3 DNA follows: TGTGCCAGCAGCCACCGCAACCGGGGAGGAGGCGAGACCCAGTACTTC. This sequence encodes CASSHRNRGGGETQYF.